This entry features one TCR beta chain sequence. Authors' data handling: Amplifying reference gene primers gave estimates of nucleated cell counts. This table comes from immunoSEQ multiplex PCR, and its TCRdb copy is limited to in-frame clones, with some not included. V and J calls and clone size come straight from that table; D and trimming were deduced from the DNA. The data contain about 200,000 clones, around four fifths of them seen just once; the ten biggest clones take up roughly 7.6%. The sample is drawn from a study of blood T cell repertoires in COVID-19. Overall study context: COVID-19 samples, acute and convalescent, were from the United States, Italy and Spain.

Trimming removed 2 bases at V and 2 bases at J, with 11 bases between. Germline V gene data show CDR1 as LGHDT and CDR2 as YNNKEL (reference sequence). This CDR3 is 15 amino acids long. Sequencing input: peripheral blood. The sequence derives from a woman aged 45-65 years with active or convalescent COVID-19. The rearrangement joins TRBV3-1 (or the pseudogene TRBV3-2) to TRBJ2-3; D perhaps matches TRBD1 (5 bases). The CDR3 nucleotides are TGTGCCAGCAGCCAACGCCCCAGGGCCACAGATACGCAGTATTTT. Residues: CASSQRPRATDTQYF.